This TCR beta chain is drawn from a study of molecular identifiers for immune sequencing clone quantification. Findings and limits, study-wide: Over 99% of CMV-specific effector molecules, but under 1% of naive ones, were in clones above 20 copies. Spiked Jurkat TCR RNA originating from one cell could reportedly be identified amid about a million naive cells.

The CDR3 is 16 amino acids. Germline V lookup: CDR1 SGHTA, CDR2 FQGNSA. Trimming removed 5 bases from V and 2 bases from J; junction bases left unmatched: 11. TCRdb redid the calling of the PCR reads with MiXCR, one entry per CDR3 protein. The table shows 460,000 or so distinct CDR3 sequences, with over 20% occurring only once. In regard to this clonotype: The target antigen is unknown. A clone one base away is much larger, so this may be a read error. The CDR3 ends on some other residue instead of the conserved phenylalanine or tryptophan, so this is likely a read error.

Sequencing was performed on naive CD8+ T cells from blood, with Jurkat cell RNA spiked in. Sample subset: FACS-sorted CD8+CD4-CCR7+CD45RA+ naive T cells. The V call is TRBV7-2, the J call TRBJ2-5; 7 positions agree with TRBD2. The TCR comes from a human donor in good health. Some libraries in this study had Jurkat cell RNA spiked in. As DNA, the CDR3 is TGTGCCAGCAGCCCCACCGGAGCGGGGCCACAAGAGACCCAGTACTCC. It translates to CASSPTGAGPQETQYS.